The rows below give T cell receptor beta chains drawn from one sample of a study of identical twins. TCRdb recomputed calls from the 5' RACE reads with MiXCR, one row per CDR3 protein. The top ten hold 1.5% to 2% of the sample, which has under 1 million distinct CDR3 sequences, 10% to 15% seen once. The sample was also linked to a second study, of yellow fever vaccine responses in identical twins.

The specimen sequenced was PBMCs. The receptors derive from a woman aged 18-30 years in good health. Each CDR3 is given with its conserved first and last residue. The D gene is left open where the match is weak. The size field is filled for only some rows; it gives once, few, many or a size class.

j_call,d_call,clone_size,v_call,cdr3_aa,cdr3_nt
TRBJ2-3,.,.,TRBV7-9,CASSQLGSDTQYF,TGTGCCAGCAGCCAGTTGGGGTCAGATACGCAGTATTTT
TRBJ1-4,.,.,TRBV12-3/TRBV12-4,CASSSPAGEKLFF,TGTGCCAGCAGTTCTCCGGCTGGTGAAAAACTGTTTTTT
TRBJ2-7,TRBD1,.,TRBV3-1,CASSQDPGQGISEQYF,TGTGCCAGCAGCCAAGATCCGGGACAGGGTATAAGCGAGCAGTACTTC
TRBJ1-4,.,few,TRBV6-6,CASRRGGSDLTF,TGTGCCAGCAGGAGGGGGGGCAGCGACCTTACTTTT
TRBJ2-3,.,.,TRBV20-1,CSALGGPRTDTQYF,TGCAGTGCCCTAGGGGGACCTCGCACAGATACGCAGTATTTT
TRBJ2-3,.,few,TRBV20-1,CSAVLASSPTDTQYF,TGCAGTGCTGTACTAGCCTCATCGCCTACAGATACGCAGTATTTT
TRBJ2-1,TRBD2,few,TRBV20-1,CSASDTSGGLNEQFF,TGCAGTGCTTCCGATACTAGCGGGGGATTGAATGAGCAGTTCTTC
TRBJ2-3,.,.,TRBV20-1,CSARGSDSTDTQYF,TGCAGTGCTAGAGGGTCTGATAGCACAGATACGCAGTATTTT
TRBJ2-5,TRBD2,.,TRBV5-1,CASSTGSSGVETQYF,TGCGCCAGCAGCACCGGATCGAGCGGGGTGGAGACCCAGTACTTC
TRBJ2-5,TRBD2,.,TRBV2,CASELAGATETQYF,TGTGCCAGCGAGTTAGCGGGGGCAACGGAGACCCAGTACTTC
TRBJ2-7,TRBD1,.,TRBV6-2/TRBV6-3,CASSYYSGGTYEQYF,TGTGCCAGCAGTTACTATTCAGGGGGAACCTACGAGCAGTACTTC
TRBJ1-4,.,.,TRBV5-6,CASSFRGVSTNEKLFF,TGTGCCAGCAGCTTTCGGGGGGTTTCAACTAATGAGAAACTGTTTTTT
TRBJ2-5,TRBD1,.,TRBV7-2,CASGPRDRGSQETQYF,TGTGCCAGCGGTCCGCGGGACAGGGGGTCCCAAGAGACCCAGTACTTC
TRBJ2-3,TRBD2,few,TRBV10-3,CAIDIGGGDQIDTQYF,TGTGCCATCGACATTGGGGGGGGAGACCAGATCGATACGCAGTATTTT
TRBJ2-3,.,few,TRBV20-1,CSARNPDGSQYF,TGCAGTGCTAGGAACCCGGATGGTTCGCAGTATTTT
TRBJ2-3,.,many,TRBV12-3/TRBV12-4,CASGETSTDTQYF,TGTGCCAGCGGAGAGACTAGCACAGATACGCAGTATTTT
TRBJ2-2,TRBD1,many,TRBV7-3,CASSLSGTGNTGELFF,TGTGCCAGCAGCTTAAGTGGGACAGGGAACACCGGGGAGCTGTTTTTT
TRBJ2-1,TRBD1,few,TRBV7-8,CASRERTGIPRNEQFF,TGTGCCAGCAGAGAGCGGACAGGGATACCTCGGAATGAGCAGTTCTTC
TRBJ2-3,.,few,TRBV20-1,CSGASDTQYF,TGCAGTGGGGCGTCAGATACGCAGTATTTT
TRBJ2-7,.,.,TRBV2,CASSHRETYEQYF,TGTGCCAGCAGTCACAGGGAGACCTACGAGCAGTACTTC
TRBJ1-1,.,few,TRBV6-1,CASSESGGWTEAFF,TGTGCCAGCAGTGAGAGCGGGGGTTGGACTGAAGCTTTCTTT
TRBJ2-2,.,many,TRBV7-9,CASSFPGANTGELFF,TGTGCCAGCAGCTTTCCGGGCGCGAACACCGGGGAGCTGTTTTTT
TRBJ2-7,.,.,TRBV28,CASSAAGTLSSYEQYF,TGTGCCAGCAGTGCAGCCGGGACCCTCAGCTCCTACGAGCAGTACTTC
TRBJ2-2,.,.,TRBV5-1,CASSPRQNANTGELFF,TGCGCCAGCAGCCCCCGACAGAACGCGAACACCGGGGAGCTGTTTTTT
TRBJ1-6,.,.,TRBV20-1,CSAELPGAYNSPLHF,TGCAGTGCCGAATTGCCGGGGGCCTATAATTCACCCCTCCACTTT
TRBJ1-2,TRBD1,few,TRBV5-1,CASSWGQALGYTF,TGCGCCAGCAGCTGGGGACAGGCGTTGGGCTACACCTTC